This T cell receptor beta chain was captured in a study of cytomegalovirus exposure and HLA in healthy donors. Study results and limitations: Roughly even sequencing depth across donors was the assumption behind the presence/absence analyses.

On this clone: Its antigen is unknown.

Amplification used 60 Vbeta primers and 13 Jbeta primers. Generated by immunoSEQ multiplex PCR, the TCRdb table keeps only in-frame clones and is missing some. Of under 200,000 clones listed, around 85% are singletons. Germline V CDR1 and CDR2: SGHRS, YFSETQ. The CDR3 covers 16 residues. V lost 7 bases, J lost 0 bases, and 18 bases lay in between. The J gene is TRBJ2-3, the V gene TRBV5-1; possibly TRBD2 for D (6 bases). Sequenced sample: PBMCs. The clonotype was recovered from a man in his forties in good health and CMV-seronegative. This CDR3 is CASFPAAGLSTDTQYF. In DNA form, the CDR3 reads TGCGCCAGCTTCCCGGCGGCGGGGCTTAGCACAGATACGCAGTATTTT.